This T cell receptor (beta chain) was captured by sequencing in a study of Ad26.COV2.S vaccination and SARS-CoV-2 variants. The treatment here: some 20 received Ad26.COV2.S at low or high dose, single or two shots; several received placebo; per-sample allocation not given. The samples were gathered on day 63 after the first injection of vaccine or placebo. This clone is a singleton in its sample. The CDR3 runs to 15 residues. Looked up from germline, CDR1 is SNHLY and CDR2 is FYNNEI. The ends lost 5 bases at V and 5 bases at J; junction bases unmatched: 10. Assay used: immunoSEQ multiplex PCR; TCRdb lists only in-frame clones, some missing. This sample carries approximately 450,000 clones, about nine tenths of them seen once, and the ten largest clones take 10% to 15%.

This receptor was taken from a person between 18 and 59 years old who received the Ad26.COV2.S COVID-19 vaccine or a placebo. The chain recombines TRBV2 with TRBJ2-7, with 9 bases fitting TRBD1. Sequencing was performed on peripheral blood, taken in a trial of Ad26.COV2.S vaccine versus placebo. CDR3 in DNA: TGTGCCAGCAGTAGACTCCGGGACAGGGTCCACGAGCAGTACTTC. It codes for CASSRLRDRVHEQYF.